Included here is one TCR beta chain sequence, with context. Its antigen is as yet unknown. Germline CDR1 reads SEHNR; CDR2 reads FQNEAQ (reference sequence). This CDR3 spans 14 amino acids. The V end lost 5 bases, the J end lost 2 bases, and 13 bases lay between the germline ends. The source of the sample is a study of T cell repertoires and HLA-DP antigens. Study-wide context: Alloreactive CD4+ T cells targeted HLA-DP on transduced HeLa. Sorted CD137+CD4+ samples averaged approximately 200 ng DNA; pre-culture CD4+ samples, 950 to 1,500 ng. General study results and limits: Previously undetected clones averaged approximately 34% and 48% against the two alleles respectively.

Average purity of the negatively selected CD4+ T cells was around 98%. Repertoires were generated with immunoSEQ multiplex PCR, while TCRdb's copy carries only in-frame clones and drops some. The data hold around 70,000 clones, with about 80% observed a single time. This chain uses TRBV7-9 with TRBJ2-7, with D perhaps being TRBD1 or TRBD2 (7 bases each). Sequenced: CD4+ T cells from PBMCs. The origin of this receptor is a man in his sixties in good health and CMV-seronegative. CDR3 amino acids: CASSPQGGPYEQYF. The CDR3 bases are TGTGCCAGCAGCCCCCAGGGGGGGCCCTACGAGCAGTACTTC.